The present T cell receptor beta chain was sequenced within a study of blood T cell repertoires in COVID-19. Study-wide background: Acute-phase and convalescent COVID-19 samples originated in the United States, Italy and Spain.

Original handling: The assay estimated nucleated cells by amplifying reference gene primers. This table comes from immunoSEQ multiplex PCR, and its TCRdb copy is limited to in-frame clones, with some not included. That table furnishes V, J and clone size, whereas the DNA furnished D and trimming. The profile shows over 250,000 clones, approximately 90% of them singletons. This clone was found a few times. The CDR3 covers 16 residues. V lost 9 bases, J lost 3 bases, and 12 bases stayed unmatched. Per the germline V gene, CDR1 is MDHEN and CDR2 is SYDVKM. The sequencing input was peripheral blood. This chain joins TRBV28 and TRBJ1-1, with 11 bases that match TRBD1. The TCR originated in a woman between 35 and 50 years old who had recovered from COVID-19. CDR3 in amino acids: CASFAGTGGMDTEAFF. As DNA, the CDR3 is TGTGCCAGTTTTGCCGGGACAGGGGGGATGGACACTGAAGCTTTCTTT.